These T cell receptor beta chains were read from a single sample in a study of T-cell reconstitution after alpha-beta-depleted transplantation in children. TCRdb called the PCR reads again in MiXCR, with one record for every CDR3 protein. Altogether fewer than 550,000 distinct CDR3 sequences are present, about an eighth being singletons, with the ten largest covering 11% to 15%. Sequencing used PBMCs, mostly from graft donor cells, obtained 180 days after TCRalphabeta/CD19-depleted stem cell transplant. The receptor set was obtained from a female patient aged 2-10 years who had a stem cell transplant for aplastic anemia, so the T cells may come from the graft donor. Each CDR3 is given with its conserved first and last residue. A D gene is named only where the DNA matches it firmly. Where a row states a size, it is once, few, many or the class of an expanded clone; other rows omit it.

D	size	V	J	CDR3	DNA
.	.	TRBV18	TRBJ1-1	CASSPKEGGTEAFF	TGTGCCAGCTCACCGAAGGAGGGAGGCACTGAAGCTTTCTTT
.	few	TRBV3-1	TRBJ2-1	CASSQGNRGDSSYNEQFF	TGTGCCAGCAGCCAGGGGAACCGCGGGGACAGCTCCTACAATGAGCAGTTCTTC
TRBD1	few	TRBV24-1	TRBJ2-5	CATSVGQPQETQYF	TGTGCCACCAGCGTGGGACAGCCTCAAGAGACCCAGTACTTC
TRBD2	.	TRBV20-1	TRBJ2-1	CSAKGTSGRYEQFF	TGCAGTGCAAAAGGGACTAGCGGGAGGTATGAGCAGTTCTTC
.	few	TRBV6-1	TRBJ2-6	CASSPGQGTGANVLTF	TGTGCCAGCAGTCCGGGGCAGGGGACTGGGGCCAACGTCCTGACTTTC
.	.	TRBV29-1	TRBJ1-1	CSVEIGTWGNTEAFF	TGCAGCGTTGAGATTGGAACGTGGGGGAACACTGAAGCTTTCTTT
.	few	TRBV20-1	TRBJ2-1	CSARVLYNEQFF	TGCAGTGCTAGAGTTCTTTACAATGAGCAGTTCTTC
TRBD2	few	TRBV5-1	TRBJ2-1	CASSLVTSGSDMYNEQFF	TGCGCCAGCAGCTTGGTGACTAGCGGGTCCGATATGTACAATGAGCAGTTCTTC
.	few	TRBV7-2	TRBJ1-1	CASSVGDTMNTEAFF	TGTGCCAGCAGCGTGGGGGACACCATGAACACTGAAGCTTTCTTT
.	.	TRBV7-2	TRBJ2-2	CASSLLGRVTGELFF	TGTGCCAGCAGCTTACTGGGCAGGGTAACCGGGGAGCTGTTTTTT
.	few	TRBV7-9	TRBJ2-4	CASSVQGGNIQYF	TGTGCCAGCAGCGTCCAGGGGGGAAACATTCAGTACTTC
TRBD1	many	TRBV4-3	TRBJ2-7	CASSLTGGAYEQYF	TGTGCCAGCAGCTTAACAGGGGGCGCCTACGAGCAGTACTTC
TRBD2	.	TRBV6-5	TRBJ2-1	CASSYSSPTSVNNEQFF	TGTGCCAGCAGTTACTCGAGTCCGACTAGCGTTAACAATGAGCAGTTCTTC
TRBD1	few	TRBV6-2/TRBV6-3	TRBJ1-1	CASSYSEGAMTEAFF	TGTGCCAGCAGTTACTCCGAGGGGGCGATGACTGAAGCTTTCTTT
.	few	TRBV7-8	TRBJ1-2	CASSPRDTTYGYTF	TGTGCCAGCAGCCCCCGGGACACGACCTATGGCTACACCTTC
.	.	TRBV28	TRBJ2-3	CASSFVQASTDTQYF	TGTGCCAGCAGTTTTGTACAGGCGAGCACAGATACGCAGTATTTT
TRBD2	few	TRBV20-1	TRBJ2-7	CSCILAVGNYYEQYF	TGCAGTTGCATACTAGCGGTGGGGAATTACTACGAGCAGTACTTC
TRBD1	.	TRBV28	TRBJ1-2	CASTLIRDRGRAGYTF	TGTGCCAGCACCCTAATTCGGGACAGGGGGCGGGCGGGCTACACCTTC
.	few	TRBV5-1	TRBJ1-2	CASSLVQGFGEGYTF	TGCGCCAGCAGCTTGGTGCAGGGCTTCGGCGAGGGCTACACCTTC
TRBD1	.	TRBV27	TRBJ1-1	CASSLRGQPMNTEAFF	TGTGCCAGCAGTTTACGGGGACAGCCCATGAACACTGAAGCTTTCTTT
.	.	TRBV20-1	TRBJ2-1	CSATGINEQFF	TGCAGTGCTACCGGGATTAATGAGCAGTTCTTC
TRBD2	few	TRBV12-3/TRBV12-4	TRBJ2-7	CASSLSGSKPYEQYF	TGTGCCAGCAGTCTTAGCGGGAGCAAGCCCTACGAGCAGTACTTC
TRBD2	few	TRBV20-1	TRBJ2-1	CSARDLLAGAHEQFF	TGCAGTGCTAGAGATCTTCTAGCGGGAGCCCATGAGCAGTTCTTC
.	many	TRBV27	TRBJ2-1	CASSSGASSYNEQFF	TGTGCCAGCAGTTCGGGAGCGAGCTCCTACAATGAGCAGTTCTTC
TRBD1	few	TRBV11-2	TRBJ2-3	CASSRWDRGWDTQYF	TGTGCCAGCAGCCGATGGGACAGGGGTTGGGATACGCAGTATTTT
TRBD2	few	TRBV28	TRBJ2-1	CASSYPGLAGSYNEQFF	TGTGCCAGCAGTTATCCCGGACTAGCGGGGAGCTACAATGAGCAGTTCTTC
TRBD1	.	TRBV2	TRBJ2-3	CASSPGQCTDTQYF	TGTGCCAGCAGTCCGGGACAGTGCACAGATACGCAGTATTTT
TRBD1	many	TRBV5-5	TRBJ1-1	CASSWETGVYTEAFF	TGTGCCAGCAGCTGGGAGACAGGGGTTTACACTGAAGCTTTCTTT
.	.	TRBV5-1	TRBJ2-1	CASSLRQTSRTNEQFF	TGCGCCAGCAGCTTGCGGCAAACGTCTCGGACAAATGAGCAGTTCTTC
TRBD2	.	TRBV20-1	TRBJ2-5	CSARGTSGLQETQYF	TGCAGTGCTAGAGGGACTAGCGGACTACAAGAGACCCAGTACTTC
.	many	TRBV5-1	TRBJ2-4	CASSPRTASGLNIQYF	TGCGCCAGCAGCCCTAGGACAGCCTCCGGCTTAAACATTCAGTACTTC
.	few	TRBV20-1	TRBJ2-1	CSASFPITSYNEQFF	TGCAGTGCTAGTTTCCCCATTACTAGCTACAATGAGCAGTTCTTC
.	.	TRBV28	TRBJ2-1	CASSLSWEQFF	TGTGCCAGCAGTTTAAGCTGGGAGCAGTTCTTC